What follows are 14 T cell receptor beta chains derived from one specimen sequenced in a study of blood T cells in healthy people across ages. A sample-barcoded 5' primer and a J-beta primer mix were used in a second PCR of roughly 7 to 12 cycles. From the 5' RACE reads, TCRdb called clonotypes with MiXCR, one entry per CDR3 protein. The repertoire holds approximately 960,000 distinct CDR3 sequences, with about 28% as singletons. This sample was shared with a second study, whose subject was T cells of mothers and their children.

Material: blood. Every receptor here comes from a woman between 40 and 50 years old in good health.

This chain connects TRBV5-1 to TRBJ1-4; the D is unclear. The germline V gene has CDR1 SGHRS and CDR2 YFSETQ. Deletions cut 6 bases from V and 6 bases from J, with 18 bases between. CDR3 length: 15 amino acids. CDR3: CASTPGGESHEKLFF. CDR3 bases: TGCGCCAGCACCCCTGGAGGCGAAAGCCATGAAAAACTGTTTTTT.

The V call is TRBV7-6, the J call TRBJ2-3, with 7 bases matching TRBD2. CDR3 length: 18 residues. Germline assignment: CDR1 SGHVS and CDR2 FNYEAQ. Germline trimming cut 5 bases from V and 3 bases from J; bases unmatched to any gene: 17. The CDR3 DNA reads as TGTGCCAGCAGCCGACGTGCGAGCGGGCCGGGAGGAACAGATACGCAGTATTTT. This codes for CASSRRASGPGGTDTQYF.

Notes on this clonotype: This may stem from a read error, because a much larger clone lies one nucleotide away. In nucleotides, the CDR3 is TGTGCCGGCAGTTCAACCAGGGGCAGTCAAGAGACCCAGTACTTC. Translated, it gives CAGSSTRGSQETQYF. The rearrangement links TRBV27 to TRBJ2-5; D possibly corresponds to TRBD1 (6 bases). The germline V gene has CDR1 MNHEY and CDR2 SMNVEV (reference sequence). The CDR3 consists of 15 residues.

V gene TRBV12-3 or TRBV12-4 combines with J gene TRBJ1-2, with no clear D. This CDR3 has 13 amino acids. Trimming pared 6 bases from V and 3 bases from J, leaving 11 bases between. The DNA of the CDR3 is TGTGCCAGCAGCCCCATGGCGGACTATGGCTACACCTTC. Amino acids: CASSPMADYGYTF.

V is TRBV12-3 or TRBV12-4 and J is TRBJ1-1; tentatively, D is TRBD1 (6 bases). The CDR3 is 14 residues long. Trimming stripped 7 bases from V and 3 bases from J, with 15 bases between. The chain's CDR3 is CASTPVRGYTEAFF. The DNA for the CDR3 is TGTGCCAGCACCCCCGTGAGGGGGTACACTGAAGCTTTCTTT.

This clonotype came up a few times. The V gene is TRBV9, the J gene TRBJ2-5, with D perhaps matching TRBD1 or TRBD2 (5 bases each). Trimming removed 0 bases at V and 13 bases at J, with 16 bases between. The CDR3 extends over 13 amino acids. Looked up from germline, CDR1 is SGDLS and CDR2 is YYNGEE. CDR3 residues: CASSVGGMDERYF. Written as DNA, the CDR3 is TGTGCCAGCAGCGTAGGGGGGATGGACGAGCGGTACTTC.

This clonotype was counted ten times or more. The CDR3 here is CASTLDYSYNEQFF. DNA for the CDR3: TGTGCCAGCACCCTGGACTATTCCTACAATGAGCAGTTCTTC. The chain recombines TRBV12-3 or TRBV12-4 with TRBJ2-1; possibly TRBD2 for D (6 bases). The CDR3 totals 14 residues. Trimming took 7 bases from V and 1 from J, leaving 11 bases between them.

This clonotype was observed a few times. This chain connects TRBV20-1 to TRBJ1-5; 7 bases are a match to TRBD1. With V trimmed by 3 bases and J by 3 bases, 14 bases remained unmatched. Looked up from germline, CDR1 is DFQATT and CDR2 is SNEGSKA (reference sequence). The CDR3 totals 17 residues. The CDR3 nucleotides are TGCAGTGCTAGTCCCAGGGGGTGGTTTATGGACAATCAGCCCCAGCATTTT. Translated, it gives CSASPRGWFMDNQPQHF.

The chain is built from TRBV29-1 and TRBJ1-1, with a possible D match to TRBD1 (6 bases). Germline CDR1 SQVTM, CDR2 ANQGSEA. This CDR3 is built from 15 residues. The V end lost 6 bases, the J end lost 4 bases, and 21 bases lay between the germline ends. In DNA, the CDR3 is TGCAGCGTCCAGATACCGGGACATCTGGGCACTGAAGCTTTCTTT. Amino acid sequence: CSVQIPGHLGTEAFF.

V gene TRBV28 combines with J gene TRBJ2-2; tentatively, D is TRBD2 (5 bases). Between the trimmed V and J ends, which lost 6 bases and 4 bases, there was a span of 15 bases. There are 15 residues in the CDR3. CDR1 MDHEN and CDR2 SYDVKM come from the germline V gene. The CDR3 reads CASRGGPQATGELFF. CDR3 nucleotide sequence: TGTGCCAGCAGGGGCGGGCCGCAGGCCACCGGGGAGCTGTTTTTT.

The chain combines TRBV12-3 or TRBV12-4 with TRBJ2-1, with 7 bases that match TRBD2. J was trimmed by 2 bases and V by 3 bases; bases with no gene match: 10. This CDR3 contains 17 residues. The CDR3 DNA sequence: TGTGCCAGCAGTTTTCGAGGGACTAACGGGACCTACAATGAGCAGTTCTTC. This encodes CASSFRGTNGTYNEQFF.

This sequence joins TRBV7-2 and TRBJ2-3, with TRBD2 matching over 8 bases. The CDR3 has 16 residues. V lost 2 bases, J lost 0 bases, and 4 bases stayed unmatched. Per germline, CDR1 SGHTA and CDR2 FQGNSA. Written as DNA, the CDR3 is TGTGCCAGCAGCTTAATGGGGACTAGGAGCACAGATACGCAGTATTTT. As protein: CASSLMGTRSTDTQYF.

In its sample, this clonotype was seen many times. J is TRBJ2-7 and V is TRBV20-1; 7 bases agree with TRBD1. The germline gives CDR1 DFQATT, CDR2 SNEGSKA (reference sequence). The junction had 9 bases not matched to a gene; V was cut back by 4 bases and J by 0 bases. CDR3 length equals 15 residues. CDR3 nucleotide sequence: TGCAGTGCTACATCCCGGGACAGCAGCTCCTACGAGCAGTACTTC. Protein sequence: CSATSRDSSSYEQYF.

There are many counts of this clonotype. This chain connects TRBV29-1 to TRBJ1-1; D is uncertain. The CDR3 is made up of 12 amino acids. The germline gives CDR1 SQVTM, CDR2 ANQGSEA. V was shortened by 6 bases and J by 1 base, with 9 bases between the two germline ends. The CDR3 region is CSVRGGNTEAFF. The CDR3, as DNA: TGCAGCGTAAGAGGAGGGAACACTGAAGCTTTCTTT.